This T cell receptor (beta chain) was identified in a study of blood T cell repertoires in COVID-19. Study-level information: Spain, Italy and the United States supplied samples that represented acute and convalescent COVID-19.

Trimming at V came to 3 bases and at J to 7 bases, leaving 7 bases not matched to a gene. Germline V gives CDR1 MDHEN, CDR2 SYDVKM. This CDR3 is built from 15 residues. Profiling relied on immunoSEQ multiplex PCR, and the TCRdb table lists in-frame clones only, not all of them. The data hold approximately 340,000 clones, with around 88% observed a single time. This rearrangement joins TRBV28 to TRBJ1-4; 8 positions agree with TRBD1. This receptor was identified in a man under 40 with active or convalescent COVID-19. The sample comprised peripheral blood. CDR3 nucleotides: TGTGCCAGCAGTTTGCCAGGGGGCAAGAGTGAAAAACTGTTTTTT. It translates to CASSLPGGKSEKLFF.